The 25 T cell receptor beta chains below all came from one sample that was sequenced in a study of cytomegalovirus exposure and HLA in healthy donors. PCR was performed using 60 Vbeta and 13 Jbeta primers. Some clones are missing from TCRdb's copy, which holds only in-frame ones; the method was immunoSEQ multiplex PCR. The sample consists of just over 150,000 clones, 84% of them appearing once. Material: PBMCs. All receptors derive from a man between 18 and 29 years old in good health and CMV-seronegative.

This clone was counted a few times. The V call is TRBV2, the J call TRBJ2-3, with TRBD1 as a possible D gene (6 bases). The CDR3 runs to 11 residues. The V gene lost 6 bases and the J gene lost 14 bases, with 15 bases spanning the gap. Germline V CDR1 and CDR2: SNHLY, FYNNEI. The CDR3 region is CASSYRAAGYF. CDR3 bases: TGTGCCAGCAGCTACAGGGCAGCCGGGTATTTT.

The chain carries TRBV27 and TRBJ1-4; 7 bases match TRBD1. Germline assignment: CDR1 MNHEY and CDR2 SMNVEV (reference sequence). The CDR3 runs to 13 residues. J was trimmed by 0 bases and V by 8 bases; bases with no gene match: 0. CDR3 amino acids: CASQGATNEKLFF. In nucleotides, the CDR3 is TGTGCCAGCCAGGGGGCAACTAATGAAAAACTGTTTTTT. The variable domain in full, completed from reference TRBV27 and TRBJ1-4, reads EAQVTQNPRYLITVTGKKLTVTCSQNMNHEYMSWYRQDPGLGLRQIYYSMNVEVTDKGDVPEGYKVSRKEKRNFPLILESPSPNQTSLYFCASQGATNEKLFFGSGTQLSVL.

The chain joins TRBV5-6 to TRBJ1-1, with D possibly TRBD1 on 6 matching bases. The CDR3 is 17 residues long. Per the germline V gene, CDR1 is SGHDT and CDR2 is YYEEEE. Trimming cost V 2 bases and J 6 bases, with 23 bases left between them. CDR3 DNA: TGTGCCAGCAGCTTACTGACTGTCCTTGGGGGCAGCGCTGAAGCTTTCTTT. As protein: CASSLLTVLGGSAEAFF. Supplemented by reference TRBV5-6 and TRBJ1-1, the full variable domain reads DAGVTQSPTHLIKTRGQQVTLRCSPKSGHDTVSWYQQALGQGPQFIFQYYEEEERQRGNFPDRFSGHQFPNYSSELNVNALLLGDSALYLCASSLLTVLGGSAEAFFGQGTRLTVV.

Here the CDR3 reads CASSSASGGAKTQYF. For the CDR3, the DNA is TGCGCCAGCAGCTCCGCCAGCGGGGGGGCGAAGACCCAGTACTTC. The V and J genes are TRBV5-1 and TRBJ2-5; 10 bases are a match to TRBD2. Germline lookup yields CDR1 SGHRS and CDR2 YFSETQ. The CDR3 totals 15 residues. V lost 3 bases to trimming and J lost 6 bases; unmatched junction nucleotides: 8. Full variable domain (outside the CDR3, taken from reference TRBV5-1 and TRBJ2-5): KAGVTQTPRYLIKTRGQQVTLSCSPISGHRSVSWYQQTPGQGLQFLFEYFSETQRNKGNFPGRFSGRQFSNSRSEMNVSTLELGDSALYLCASSSASGGAKTQYFGPGTRLLVL.

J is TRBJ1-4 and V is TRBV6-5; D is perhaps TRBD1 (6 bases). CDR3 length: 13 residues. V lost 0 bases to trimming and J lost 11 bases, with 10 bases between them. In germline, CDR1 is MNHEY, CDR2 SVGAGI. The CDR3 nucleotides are TGTGCCAGCAGTTACTCAGGGGGGGGGAAACTGTTTTTT. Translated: CASSYSGGGKLFF.

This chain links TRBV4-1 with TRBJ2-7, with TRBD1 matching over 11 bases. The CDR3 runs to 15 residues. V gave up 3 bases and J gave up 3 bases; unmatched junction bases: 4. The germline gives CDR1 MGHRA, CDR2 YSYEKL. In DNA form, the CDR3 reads TGCGCCAGCAGCCAGGGACAGGGGGATAGCTACGAGCAGTACTTC. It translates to CASSQGQGDSYEQYF.

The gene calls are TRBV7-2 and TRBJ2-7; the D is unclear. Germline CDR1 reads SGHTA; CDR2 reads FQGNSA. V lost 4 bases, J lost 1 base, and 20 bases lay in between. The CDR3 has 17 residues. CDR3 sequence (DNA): TGTGCCAGCAGCTCTAATCCACGAAGCGTGATTTCCTACGAGCAGTACTTC. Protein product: CASSSNPRSVISYEQYF.

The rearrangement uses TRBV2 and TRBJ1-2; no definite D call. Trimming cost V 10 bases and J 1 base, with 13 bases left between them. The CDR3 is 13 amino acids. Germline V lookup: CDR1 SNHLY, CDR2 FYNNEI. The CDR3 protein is CANTRGFNYGYTF. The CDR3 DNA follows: TGTGCCAACACCAGAGGATTTAACTATGGCTACACCTTC.

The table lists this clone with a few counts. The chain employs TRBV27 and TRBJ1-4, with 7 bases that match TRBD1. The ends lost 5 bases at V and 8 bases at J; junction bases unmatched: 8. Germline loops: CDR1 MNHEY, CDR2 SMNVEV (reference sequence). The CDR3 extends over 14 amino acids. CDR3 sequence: CASSLDRVSEKLFF. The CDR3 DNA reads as TGTGCCAGCAGTCTTGACAGGGTGAGCGAAAAACTGTTTTTT.

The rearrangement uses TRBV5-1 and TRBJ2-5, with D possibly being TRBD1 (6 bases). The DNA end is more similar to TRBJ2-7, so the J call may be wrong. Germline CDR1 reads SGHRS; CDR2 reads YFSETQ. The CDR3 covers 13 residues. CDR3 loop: CASSRTQGSEQYF. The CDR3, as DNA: TGCGCCAGCAGCCGGACACAGGGCAGCGAGCAGTACTTC.

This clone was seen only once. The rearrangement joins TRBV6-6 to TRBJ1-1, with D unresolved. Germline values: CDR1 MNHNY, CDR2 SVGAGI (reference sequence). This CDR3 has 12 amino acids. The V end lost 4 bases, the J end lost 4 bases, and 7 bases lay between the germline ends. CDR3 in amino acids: CASSFPGTEAFF. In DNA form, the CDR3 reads TGTGCCAGCAGTTTTCCCGGCACTGAAGCTTTCTTT.

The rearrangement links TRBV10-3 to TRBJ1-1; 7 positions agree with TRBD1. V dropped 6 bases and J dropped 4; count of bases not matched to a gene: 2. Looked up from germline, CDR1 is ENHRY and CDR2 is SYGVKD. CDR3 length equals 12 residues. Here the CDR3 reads CAIRRTGTEAFF. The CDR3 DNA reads TGTGCCATCAGGCGGACAGGCACTGAAGCTTTCTTT.

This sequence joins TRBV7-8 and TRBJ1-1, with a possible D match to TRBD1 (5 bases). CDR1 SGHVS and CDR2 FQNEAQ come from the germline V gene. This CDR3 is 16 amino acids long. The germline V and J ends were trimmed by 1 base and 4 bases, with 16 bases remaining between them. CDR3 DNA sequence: TGTGCCAGCAGCTTAGAGTCAGGGCTATTGGGCACTGAAGCTTTCTTT. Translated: CASSLESGLLGTEAFF. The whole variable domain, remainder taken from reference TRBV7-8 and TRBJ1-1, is GAGVSQSPRYKVAKRGQDVALRCDPISGHVSLFWYQQALGQGPEFLTYFQNEAQLDKSGLPSDRFFAERPEGSVSTLKIQRTQQEDSAVYLCASSLESGLLGTEAFFGQGTRLTVV.

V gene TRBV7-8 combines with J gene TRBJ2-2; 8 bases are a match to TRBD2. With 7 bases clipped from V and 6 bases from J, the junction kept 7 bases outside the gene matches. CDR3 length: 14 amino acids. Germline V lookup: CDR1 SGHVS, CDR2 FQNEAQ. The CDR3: CASIGREGAGELFF. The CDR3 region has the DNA TGTGCCAGCATCGGCCGGGAGGGCGCCGGGGAGCTGTTTTTT. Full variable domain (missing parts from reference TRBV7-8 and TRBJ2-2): GAGVSQSPRYKVAKRGQDVALRCDPISGHVSLFWYQQALGQGPEFLTYFQNEAQLDKSGLPSDRFFAERPEGSVSTLKIQRTQQEDSAVYLCASIGREGAGELFFGEGSRLTVL.

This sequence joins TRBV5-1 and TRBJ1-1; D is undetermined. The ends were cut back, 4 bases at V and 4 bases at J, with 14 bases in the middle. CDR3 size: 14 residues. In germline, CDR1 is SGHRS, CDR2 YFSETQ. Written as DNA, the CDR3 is TGCGCCAGCAGCGGATTATTGGGGAGCACTGAAGCTTTCTTT. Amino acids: CASSGLLGSTEAFF.

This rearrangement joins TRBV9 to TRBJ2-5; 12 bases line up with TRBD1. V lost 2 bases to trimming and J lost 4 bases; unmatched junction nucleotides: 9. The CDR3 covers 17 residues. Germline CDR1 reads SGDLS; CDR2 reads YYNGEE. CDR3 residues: CASSVRGRDRGRETQYF. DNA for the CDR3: TGTGCCAGCAGCGTGAGGGGCCGGGACAGGGGGCGAGAGACCCAGTACTTC.

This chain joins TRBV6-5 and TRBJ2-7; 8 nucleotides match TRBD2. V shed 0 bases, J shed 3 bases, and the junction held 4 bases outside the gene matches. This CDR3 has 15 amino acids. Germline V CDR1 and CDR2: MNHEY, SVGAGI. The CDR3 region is CASSYSAGGNYEQYF. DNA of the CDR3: TGTGCCAGCAGTTACTCCGCGGGGGGTAACTACGAGCAGTACTTC.

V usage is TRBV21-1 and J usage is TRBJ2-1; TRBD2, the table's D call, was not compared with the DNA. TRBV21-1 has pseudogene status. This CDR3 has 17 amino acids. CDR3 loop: CASSNGQRTSGDNEQFF. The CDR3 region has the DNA TGTGCCAGCAGCAACGGACAACGGACTAGCGGGGACAATGAGCAGTTCTTC.

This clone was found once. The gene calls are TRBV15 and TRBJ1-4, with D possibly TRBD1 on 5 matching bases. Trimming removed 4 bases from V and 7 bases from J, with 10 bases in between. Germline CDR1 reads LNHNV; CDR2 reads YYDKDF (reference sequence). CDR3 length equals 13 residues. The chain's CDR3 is CATSTRQIEKLFF. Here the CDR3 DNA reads TGTGCCACCAGCACCCGACAGATTGAAAAACTGTTTTTT.

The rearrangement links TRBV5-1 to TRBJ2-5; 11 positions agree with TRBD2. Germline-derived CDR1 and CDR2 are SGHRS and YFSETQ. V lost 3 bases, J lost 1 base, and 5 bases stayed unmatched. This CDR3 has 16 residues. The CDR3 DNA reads TGCGCCAGCAGCTCCTTAGCGGGAGGGGGCCAAGAGACCCAGTACTTC. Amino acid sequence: CASSSLAGGGQETQYF.

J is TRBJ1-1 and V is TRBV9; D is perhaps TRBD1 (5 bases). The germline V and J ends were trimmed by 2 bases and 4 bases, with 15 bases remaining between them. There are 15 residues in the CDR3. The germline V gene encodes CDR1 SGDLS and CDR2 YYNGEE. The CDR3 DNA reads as TGTGCCAGCAGCGTGGGGACCGCGGAGGGCACTGAAGCTTTCTTT. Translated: CASSVGTAEGTEAFF.

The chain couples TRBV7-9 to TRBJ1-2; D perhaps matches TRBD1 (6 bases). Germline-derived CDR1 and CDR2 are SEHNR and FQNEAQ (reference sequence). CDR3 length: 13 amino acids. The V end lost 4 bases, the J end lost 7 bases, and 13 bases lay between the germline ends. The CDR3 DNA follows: TGTGCCAGCAGCTCGACAGGACTGTCTGGCTACACCTTC. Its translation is CASSSTGLSGYTF.

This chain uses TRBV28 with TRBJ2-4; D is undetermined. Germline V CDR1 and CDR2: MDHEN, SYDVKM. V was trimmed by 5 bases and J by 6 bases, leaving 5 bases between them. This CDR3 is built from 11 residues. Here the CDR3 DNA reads TGTGCCAGCAGTCTTAGAAACATTCAGTACTTC. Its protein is CASSLRNIQYF.

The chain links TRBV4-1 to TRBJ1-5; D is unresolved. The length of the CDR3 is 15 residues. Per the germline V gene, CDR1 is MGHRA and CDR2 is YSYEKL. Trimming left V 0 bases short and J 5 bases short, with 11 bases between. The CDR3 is CASSQEVRPHQPQHF. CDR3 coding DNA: TGCGCCAGCAGCCAAGAAGTGAGGCCGCATCAGCCCCAGCATTTT.

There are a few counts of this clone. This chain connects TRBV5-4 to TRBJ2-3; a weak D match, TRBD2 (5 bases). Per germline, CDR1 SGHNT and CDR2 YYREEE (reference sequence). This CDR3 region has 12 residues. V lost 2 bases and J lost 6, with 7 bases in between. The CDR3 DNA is TGTGCCAGCAGCTTTGGGGAGGATACGCAGTATTTT. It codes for CASSFGEDTQYF. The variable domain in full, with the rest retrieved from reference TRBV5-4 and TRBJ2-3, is ETGVTQSPTHLIKTRGQQVTLRCSSQSGHNTVSWYQQALGQGPQFIFQYYREEENGRGNFPPRFSGLQFPNYSSELNVNALELDDSALYLCASSFGEDTQYFGPGTRLTVL.